The rows below give T cell receptor beta chains drawn from one sample of a study of cytomegalovirus exposure and HLA in healthy donors. Clones were sequenced by immunoSEQ multiplex PCR, and TCRdb holds only the in-frame ones, with some missing. The repertoire has over 85,000 clones, around 80% of them found once; the top ten carry about 6.8%. Sequencing was carried out using PBMCs. The receptors stem from a man aged 30 to 45 in good health and CMV-seropositive. CDR3s leave out the opening cysteine and the closing phenylalanine or tryptophan. Clone size appears in some rows only: once, few, many, or a class for an expanded clone.

clone size | J gene | V gene | CDR3 protein
NA | TRBJ2-3 | TRBV7-3 | ASSDRGIGTDTQY
NA | TRBJ1-2 | TRBV14 | ASSRSDRGGWGT
NA | TRBJ2-3 | TRBV27 | ASSLFSGGIDTQY
few | TRBJ2-2 | TRBV10-3 | AIIKGDTGELF
NA | TRBJ2-1 | TRBV30 | AWETGVSYNEQF
NA | TRBJ2-2 | TRBV18 | ASSPKITGKGTGELF
NA | TRBJ2-1 | TRBV29-1 | SVDWTSVGNEQF
NA | TRBJ2-3 | TRBV7-3 | ASSLLAGDTQY
NA | TRBJ2-1 | TRBV27 | ASSPQTSGAYNEQF
many | TRBJ1-3 | TRBV13 | ASSGDNSGNTIY
once | TRBJ2-3 | TRBV19 | ASSILQGDTDTQY
NA | TRBJ1-1 | TRBV6-5 | ASSYDRVTEAF
NA | TRBJ1-1 | TRBV10-1 | ASSGNGWNAEAF
NA | TRBJ2-1 | TRBV11-2 | ASSLDRYGGSYNEQF
NA | TRBJ2-5 | TRBV7-9 | ASSLGESSRTQY
NA | TRBJ2-5 | TRBV10-2 | ASKASGGEETQY